This TCR beta chain was captured in a study of graft-versus-host responses after intestinal transplantation. Turning to the study itself: Multivisceral, liver-intestinal, or isolated intestinal grafts went to recipients. Anti-thymocyte globulin induction, then tacrolimus and steroids for around 3 years, went to all recipients. Study-level findings and limits: Graft-donor T cell macrochimerism in patients accompanied high graft-versus-host to host-versus-graft clonal ratios in allografts. With peak circulating GvH clone levels came an association with early post-transplant HvG declines.

Turning to this clone: Its antigen is not identified.

Processing released intraepithelial and lamina propria lymphocytes from the graft tissue. TCRdb's copy holds only in-frame clones and misses some; the assay was immunoSEQ multiplex PCR. This table holds just under 30,000 clones, over 60% found once. The TCR was taken from a human patient who received an intestinal transplant, so some T cells may come from the graft donor. Material: ileum tissue, obtained 98 days after intestinal transplantation.

CDR3 coding DNA: TGTGCCAGCAGTGAATCCCGAGGCTTCTCCTACGAGCAGTACTTC. Protein: CASSESRGFSYEQYF. This sequence joins TRBV2 and TRBJ2-7; the D is unclear. Germline V gene sequence: CDR1 SNHLY, CDR2 FYNNEI. The germline V and J ends were trimmed by 2 bases and 0 bases, with 11 bases remaining between them. The CDR3 covers 15 residues.